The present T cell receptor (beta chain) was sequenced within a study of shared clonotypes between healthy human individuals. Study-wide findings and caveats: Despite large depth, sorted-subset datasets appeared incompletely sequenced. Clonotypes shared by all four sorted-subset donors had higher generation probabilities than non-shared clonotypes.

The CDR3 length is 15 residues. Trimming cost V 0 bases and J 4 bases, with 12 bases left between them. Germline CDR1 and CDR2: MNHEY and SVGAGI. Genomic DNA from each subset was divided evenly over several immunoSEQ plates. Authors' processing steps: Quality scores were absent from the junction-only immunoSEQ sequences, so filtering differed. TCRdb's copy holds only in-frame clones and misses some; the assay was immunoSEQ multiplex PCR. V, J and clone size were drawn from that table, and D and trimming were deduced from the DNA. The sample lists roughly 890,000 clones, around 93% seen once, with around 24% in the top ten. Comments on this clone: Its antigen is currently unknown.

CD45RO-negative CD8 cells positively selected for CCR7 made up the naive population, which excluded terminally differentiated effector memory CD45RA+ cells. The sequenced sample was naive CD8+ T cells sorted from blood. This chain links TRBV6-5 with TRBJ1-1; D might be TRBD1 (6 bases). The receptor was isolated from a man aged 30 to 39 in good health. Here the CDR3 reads CASSYSGRGGTEAFF. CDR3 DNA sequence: TGTGCCAGCAGTTACTCCGGAAGGGGGGGCACTGAAGCTTTCTTT.